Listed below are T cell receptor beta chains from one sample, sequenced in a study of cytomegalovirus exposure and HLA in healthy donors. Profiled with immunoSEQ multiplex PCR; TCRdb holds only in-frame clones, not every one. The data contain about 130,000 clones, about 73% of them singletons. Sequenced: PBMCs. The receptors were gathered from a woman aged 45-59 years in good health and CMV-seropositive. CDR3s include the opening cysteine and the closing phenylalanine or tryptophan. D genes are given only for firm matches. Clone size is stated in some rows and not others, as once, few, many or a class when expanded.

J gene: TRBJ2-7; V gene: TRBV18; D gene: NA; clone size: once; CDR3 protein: CASSPPSGSYEQYF; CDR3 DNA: TGTGCCAGCTCACCACCCAGCGGTTCCTACGAGCAGTACTTC
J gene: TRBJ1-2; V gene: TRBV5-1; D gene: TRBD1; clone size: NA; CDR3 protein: CASSLDTRDRGRPYGYTF; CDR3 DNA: TGCGCCAGCAGCTTGGATACGCGGGACAGGGGGCGTCCCTATGGCTACACCTTC
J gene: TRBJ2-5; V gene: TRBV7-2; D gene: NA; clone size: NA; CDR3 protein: CASSLIFGGRETQYF; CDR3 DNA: TGTGCCAGCAGCTTAATTTTCGGAGGGAGAGAGACCCAGTACTTC
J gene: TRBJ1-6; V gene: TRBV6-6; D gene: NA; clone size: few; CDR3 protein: CASSYSGALNSPLHF; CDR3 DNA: TGTGCCAGCAGTTACTCAGGAGCCCTTAATTCACCCCTCCACTTT
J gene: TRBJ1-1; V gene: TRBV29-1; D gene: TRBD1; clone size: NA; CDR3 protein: CSGKGASQGTEAFF; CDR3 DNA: TGCAGCGGAAAGGGGGCCTCACAGGGCACTGAAGCTTTCTTT
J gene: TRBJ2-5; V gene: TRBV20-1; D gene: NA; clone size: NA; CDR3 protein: CSASSLGEEYF; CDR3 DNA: TGCAGTGCTTCCTCACTGGGGGAGGAGTACTTC
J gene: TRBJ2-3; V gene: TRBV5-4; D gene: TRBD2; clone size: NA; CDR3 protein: CASSLTSGGTDTQYF; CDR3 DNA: TGTGCCAGCAGCTTGACTAGCGGGGGGACAGATACGCAGTATTTT
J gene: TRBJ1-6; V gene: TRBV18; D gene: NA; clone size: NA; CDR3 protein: CASSPSPGSANSPLHF; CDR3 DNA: TGTGCCAGCTCTCCTTCACCGGGATCCGCTAATTCACCCCTCCACTTT
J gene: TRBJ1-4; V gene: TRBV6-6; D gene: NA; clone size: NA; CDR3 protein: CASRRRELDEKLFF; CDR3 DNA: TGTGCCAGCAGACGCAGGGAATTGGATGAAAAACTGTTTTTT
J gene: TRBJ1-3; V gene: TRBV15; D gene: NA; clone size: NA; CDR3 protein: CATSRDRGSFSGNTIYF; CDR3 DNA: TGTGCCACCAGCAGAGATAGGGGGTCCTTCTCTGGAAACACCATATATTTT
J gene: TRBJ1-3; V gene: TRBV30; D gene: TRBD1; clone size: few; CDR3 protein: CAWTEGATGNTIYF; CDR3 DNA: TGTGCCTGGACAGAGGGGGCGACTGGAAACACCATATATTTT
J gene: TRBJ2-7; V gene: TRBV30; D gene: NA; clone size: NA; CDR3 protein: CAWSVPGRAYEQYF; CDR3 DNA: TGTGCCTGGAGTGTACCCGGGCGGGCTTACGAGCAGTACTTC
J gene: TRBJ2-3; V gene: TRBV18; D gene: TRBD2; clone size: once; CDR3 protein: CASSSGTSGADTQYF; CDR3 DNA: TGTGCCAGCTCATCCGGGACTAGCGGGGCAGATACGCAGTATTTT
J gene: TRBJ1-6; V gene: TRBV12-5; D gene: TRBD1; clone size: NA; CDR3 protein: CASGLVWSGGNSPLHF; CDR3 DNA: TGTGCTAGTGGTTTGGTTTGGTCAGGGGGCAATTCACCCCTCCACTTT
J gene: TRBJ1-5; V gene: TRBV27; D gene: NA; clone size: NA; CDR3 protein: CASSLSFGHSNQPQHF; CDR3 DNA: TGTGCCAGCAGTTTATCTTTCGGACATAGCAATCAGCCCCAGCATTTT
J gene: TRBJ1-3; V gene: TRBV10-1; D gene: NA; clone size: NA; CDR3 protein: CASSDQGGNTIYF; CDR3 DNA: TGCGCCAGCAGTGATCAGGGTGGAAACACCATATATTTT
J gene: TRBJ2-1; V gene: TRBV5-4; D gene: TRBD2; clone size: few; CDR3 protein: CASSASPGLDLNEQFF; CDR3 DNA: TGTGCCAGCAGCGCTTCCCCGGGACTAGATTTGAATGAGCAGTTCTTC
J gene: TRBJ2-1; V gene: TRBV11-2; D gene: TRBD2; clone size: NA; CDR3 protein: CASSTNSGGYNEQFF; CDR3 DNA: TGTGCCAGCAGCACTAATAGCGGGGGCTACAATGAGCAGTTCTTC
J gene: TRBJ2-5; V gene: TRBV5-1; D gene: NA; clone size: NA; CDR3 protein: CASSLAPPTGQETQYF; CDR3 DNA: TGCGCCAGCAGCTTGGCACCACCTACAGGACAAGAGACCCAGTACTTC
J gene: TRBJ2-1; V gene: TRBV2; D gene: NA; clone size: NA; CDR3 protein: CASSEYAGWGGDEQFF; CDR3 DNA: TGTGCCAGCAGTGAATACGCGGGTTGGGGTGGCGATGAGCAGTTCTTC
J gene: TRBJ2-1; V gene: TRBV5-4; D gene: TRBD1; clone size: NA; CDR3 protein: CASSRHRTGDYNEQFF; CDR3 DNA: TGTGCCAGCAGCCGTCATAGGACAGGGGATTACAATGAGCAGTTCTTC
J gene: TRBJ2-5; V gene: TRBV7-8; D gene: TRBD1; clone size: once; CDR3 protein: CASSLGQQETQYF; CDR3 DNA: TGTGCCAGCAGCTTGGGACAGCAAGAGACCCAGTACTTC
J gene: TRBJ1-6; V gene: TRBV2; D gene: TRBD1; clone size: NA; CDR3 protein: CASRDGTGGSPLHF; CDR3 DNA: TGTGCCAGCAGGGATGGGACAGGGGGTTCACCCCTCCACTTT
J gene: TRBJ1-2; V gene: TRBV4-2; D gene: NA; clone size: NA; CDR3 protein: CASSQDRGFLANYGYTF; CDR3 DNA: TGTGCCAGCAGCCAAGATAGGGGTTTTCTAGCTAACTATGGCTACACCTTC
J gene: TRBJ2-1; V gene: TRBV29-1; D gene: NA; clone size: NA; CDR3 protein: CSVEAPGVVFDEQFF; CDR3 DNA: TGCAGCGTTGAAGCCCCGGGGGTGGTTTTCGATGAGCAGTTCTTC
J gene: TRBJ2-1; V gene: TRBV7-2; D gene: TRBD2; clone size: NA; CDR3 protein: CASRSGGGASEQFF; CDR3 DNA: TGTGCCAGCAGGAGCGGCGGGGGGGCCAGTGAGCAGTTCTTC
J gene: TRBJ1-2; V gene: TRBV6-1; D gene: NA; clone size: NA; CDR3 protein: CASSERQGLDGYTF; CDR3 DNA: TGTGCCAGCAGTGAAAGGCAGGGGTTGGATGGCTACACCTTC
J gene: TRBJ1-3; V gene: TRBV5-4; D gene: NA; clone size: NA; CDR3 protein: CASSFGQDSGNTIYF; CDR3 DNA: TGTGCCAGCAGCTTCGGACAAGACTCTGGAAACACCATATATTTT
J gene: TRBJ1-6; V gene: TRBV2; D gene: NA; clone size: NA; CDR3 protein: CASSDDSPLHF; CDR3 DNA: TGTGCCAGCAGTGACGATTCACCCCTCCACTTT
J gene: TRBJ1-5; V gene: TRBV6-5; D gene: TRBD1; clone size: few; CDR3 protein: CASSYSTGLNQPQHF; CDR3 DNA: TGTGCCAGCAGTTACTCGACAGGGCTCAATCAGCCCCAGCATTTT
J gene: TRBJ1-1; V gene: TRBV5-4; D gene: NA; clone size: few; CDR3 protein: CASSLATGMNTEAFF; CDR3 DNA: TGTGCCAGCAGCTTAGCGACAGGAATGAACACTGAAGCTTTCTTT
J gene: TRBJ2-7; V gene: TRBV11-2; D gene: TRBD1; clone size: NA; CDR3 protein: CASSLAGQLQYF; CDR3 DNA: TGTGCCAGCAGCTTAGCGGGACAGCTACAGTACTTC
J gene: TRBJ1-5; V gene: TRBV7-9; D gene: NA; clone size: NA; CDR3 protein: CASSLGLSNQPQHF; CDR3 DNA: TGTGCCAGCAGCTTGGGACTGAGCAATCAGCCCCAGCATTTT
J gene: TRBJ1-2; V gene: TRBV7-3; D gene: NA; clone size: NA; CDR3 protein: CASSSTQGIGYTF; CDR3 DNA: TGTGCCAGCAGCTCTACACAGGGCATTGGCTACACCTTC
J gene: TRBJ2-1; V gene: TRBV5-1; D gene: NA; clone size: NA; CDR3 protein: CASSTGLSSYNEQFF; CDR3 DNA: TGCGCCAGCAGCACTGGGCTCAGCTCCTACAATGAGCAGTTCTTC
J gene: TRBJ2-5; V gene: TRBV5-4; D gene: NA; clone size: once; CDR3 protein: CASSLSRSSIQETQYF; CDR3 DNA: TGTGCCAGCAGCTTGTCTAGGTCGTCGATCCAAGAGACCCAGTACTTC
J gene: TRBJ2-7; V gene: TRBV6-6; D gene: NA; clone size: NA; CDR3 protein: CASSYSRDSYEQYF; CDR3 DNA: TGTGCCAGCAGTTACTCGAGGGACTCCTACGAGCAGTACTTC
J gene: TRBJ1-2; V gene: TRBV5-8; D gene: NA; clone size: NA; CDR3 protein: CASSFRGGGYGYTF; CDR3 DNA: TGTGCCAGCAGCTTTCGCGGGGGTGGCTATGGCTACACCTTC
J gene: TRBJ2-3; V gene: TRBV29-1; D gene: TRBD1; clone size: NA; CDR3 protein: CSAKQGGSDTQYF; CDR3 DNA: TGCAGCGCCAAACAGGGGGGTTCGGATACGCAGTATTTT
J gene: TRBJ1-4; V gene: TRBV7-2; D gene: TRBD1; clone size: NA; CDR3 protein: CASRSGQTNEKLFF; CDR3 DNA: TGTGCCAGCAGGTCGGGACAGACTAATGAAAAACTGTTTTTT
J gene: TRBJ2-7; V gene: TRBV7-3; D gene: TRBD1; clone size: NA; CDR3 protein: CASSPFGQGFYEQYF; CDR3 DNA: TGTGCCAGCAGCCCATTTGGACAGGGGTTCTACGAGCAGTACTTC
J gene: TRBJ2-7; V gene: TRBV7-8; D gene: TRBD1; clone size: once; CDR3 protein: CASSLVDRGREQYF; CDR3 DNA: TGTGCCAGCAGCTTGGTAGACAGGGGCCGGGAGCAGTACTTC
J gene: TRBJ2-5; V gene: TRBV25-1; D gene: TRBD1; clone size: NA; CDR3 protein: CASSSLGQGMETQYF; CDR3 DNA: TGTGCCAGCAGTTCCCTGGGACAGGGGATGGAGACCCAGTACTTC
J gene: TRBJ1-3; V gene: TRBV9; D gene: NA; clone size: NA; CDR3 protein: CASSAGRPGNTIYF; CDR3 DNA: TGTGCCAGCAGCGCAGGTCGGCCGGGAAACACCATATATTTT
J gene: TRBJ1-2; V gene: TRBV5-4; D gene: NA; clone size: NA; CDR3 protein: CASTLSGGNYGYTF; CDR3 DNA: TGTGCCAGCACCCTCTCCGGCGGAAACTATGGCTACACCTTC
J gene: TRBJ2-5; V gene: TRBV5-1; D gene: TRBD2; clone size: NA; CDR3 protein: CASSPQAGGRRDNETQYF; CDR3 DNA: TGCGCCAGCAGCCCACAAGCGGGGGGCCGCCGGGATAATGAGACCCAGTACTTC
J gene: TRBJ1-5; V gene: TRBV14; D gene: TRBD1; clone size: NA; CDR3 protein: CASSQDAGQDQPQHF; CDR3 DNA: TGTGCCAGCAGCCAAGATGCGGGACAGGATCAGCCCCAGCATTTT
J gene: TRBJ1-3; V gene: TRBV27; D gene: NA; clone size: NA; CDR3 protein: CASSTGNGNTIYF; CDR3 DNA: TGTGCCAGCAGCACAGGGAATGGAAACACCATATATTTT
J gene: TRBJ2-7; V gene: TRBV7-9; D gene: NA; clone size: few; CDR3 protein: CASSTRTLHEQYF; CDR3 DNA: TGTGCCAGCAGCACTCGGACACTCCACGAGCAGTACTTC